These T cell receptor beta chains were read from a single sample in a study of T cells in Graves' hyperthyroidism and ophthalmopathy. TCRdb used MiXCR to reprocess the multiplex PCR reads, holding one entry per CDR3 protein. The sample has more than 300,000 distinct CDR3 sequences; less than 15% are singletons. Sequencing was done on a sample of blood. The receptors were sampled from a woman younger than 30 with Graves' hyperthyroidism. The CDR3 runs from the conserved cysteine through the conserved F or W. Each record gives: D gene, J gene, V gene, clone size, CDR3 protein, CDR3 DNA. D genes are given only for firm matches. Rows may omit the clone size; those that give it use once, few, many or a size class.

>TRBD1|TRBJ1-5|TRBV27|many
CASSLGTGDQPQHF
TGTGCCAGCAGTTTGGGGACAGGAGATCAGCCCCAGCATTTT
>-|TRBJ2-7|TRBV28|many
CASTRGYPYEQYF
TGTGCCAGCACGAGGGGGTACCCTTACGAGCAGTACTTC
>-|TRBJ2-2|TRBV7-3|-
CASSQESPVLATGELFF
TGTGCCAGCAGCCAAGAGTCTCCAGTCCTCGCCACCGGGGAGCTGTTTTTT
>-|TRBJ2-7|TRBV6-1|many
CASLSSYEQYF
TGTGCCAGCTTAAGCTCCTACGAGCAGTACTTC
>TRBD1|TRBJ2-4|TRBV24-1|-
CATSDLAGGNIQYF
TGTGCCACCAGTGATTTGGCAGGGGGAAACATTCAGTACTTC
>-|TRBJ2-3|TRBV27|few
CASSRGGTSTDTQYF
TGTGCCAGCAGCAGGGGCGGGACCAGCACAGATACGCAGTATTTT
>-|TRBJ2-7|TRBV7-9|few
CASSSTGGEQYF
TGTGCCAGCAGCTCGACAGGCGGCGAGCAGTACTTC
>TRBD1|TRBJ1-1|TRBV27|many
CASSLRTGGTEAFF
TGTGCCAGCAGTTTACGGACAGGGGGGACTGAAGCTTTCTTT
>-|TRBJ1-1|TRBV7-2|many
CASSLQLGGKAFF
TGTGCCAGCAGCTTGCAACTAGGGGGGAAAGCTTTCTTT
>-|TRBJ1-2|TRBV15|-
CATSRGQEDYGYTF
TGTGCCACCAGCAGAGGCCAGGAAGACTATGGCTACACCTTC
>-|TRBJ2-1|TRBV15|-
CATSRVQLHEQFF
TGTGCCACCAGCAGAGTCCAGCTCCATGAGCAGTTCTTC
>TRBD1|TRBJ2-7|TRBV28|many
CASSPSGQGAYEQYF
TGTGCCAGCAGTCCTTCGGGACAGGGGGCCTACGAGCAGTACTTC
>TRBD2|TRBJ2-2|TRBV10-3|many
CAIRREYGTGELFF
TGTGCCATCCGGCGGGAGTACGGCACCGGGGAGCTGTTTTTT
>TRBD1|TRBJ2-1|TRBV28|many
CASSSPGQGSYEQFF
TGTGCCAGCAGCTCACCGGGACAGGGTAGCTATGAGCAGTTCTTC
>TRBD1|TRBJ2-3|TRBV12-3/TRBV12-4|many
CASSSGGRTGVTDTQYF
TGTGCCAGCAGCTCCGGCGGTAGGACAGGGGTCACAGATACGCAGTATTTT
>-|TRBJ2-5|TRBV3-1|many
CASSQGGPLVGQETQYF
TGTGCCAGCAGCCAAGGTGGGCCCCTCGTGGGCCAAGAGACCCAGTACTTC
>TRBD1|TRBJ1-1|TRBV24-1|-
CATSDRDRSLAFF
TGTGCCACCAGTGACCGGGACAGATCGTTAGCTTTCTTT
>-|TRBJ2-1|TRBV28|-
CASRIASLLAANNEQFF
TGTGCCAGCAGAATCGCGTCCCTGTTAGCAGCGAACAATGAGCAGTTCTTC
>-|TRBJ2-6|TRBV6-6|many
CASSYSGVLRANVLTF
TGTGCCAGCAGTTACTCGGGGGTCTTGAGGGCCAACGTCCTGACTTTC
>-|TRBJ1-6|TRBV28|many
CASSYGGGSPLHF
TGTGCCAGCAGTTACGGTGGGGGATCACCCCTCCACTTT
>-|TRBJ2-3|TRBV18|many
CASSPPPGSTDTQYF
TGTGCCAGCTCACCACCCCCCGGGAGCACAGATACGCAGTATTTT
>-|TRBJ1-2|TRBV6-1|few
CASRDVGNYGYTF
TGTGCCAGCAGAGATGTGGGTAACTATGGCTACACCTTC
>-|TRBJ2-3|TRBV14|-
CASSQGQYTDTQYF
TGTGCCAGCAGCCAAGGGCAGTACACAGATACGCAGTATTTT
>-|TRBJ2-7|TRBV12-3/TRBV12-4|many
CASSLGQNYEQYF
TGTGCCAGCAGTTTGGGGCAGAACTACGAGCAGTACTTC
>-|TRBJ1-4|TRBV18|many
CASSHSRGREKLFF
TGTGCCAGCTCACATAGCAGAGGGAGGGAAAAACTGTTTTTT
>-|TRBJ2-7|TRBV4-1|few
CASSQLGAEKQYF
TGCGCCAGCAGCCAACTGGGGGCGGAGAAGCAGTACTTC
>-|TRBJ2-1|TRBV3-1|many
CASSQVRVSGYNEQFF
TGTGCCAGCAGCCAAGTGAGGGTATCCGGCTACAATGAGCAGTTCTTC
>TRBD2|TRBJ2-2|TRBV18|few
CASSSWEGHTGELFF
TGTGCCAGCTCGTCCTGGGAGGGCCACACCGGGGAGCTGTTTTTT
>-|TRBJ1-1|TRBV6-2/TRBV6-3|-
CASFSSLYTEAFF
TGTGCCAGCTTTAGCAGCCTTTACACTGAAGCTTTCTTT
>TRBD2|TRBJ2-3|TRBV10-3|many
CAIGLAGGTDTQYF
TGTGCCATCGGGCTAGCGGGGGGAACAGATACGCAGTATTTT
>TRBD2|TRBJ2-1|TRBV6-2/TRBV6-3|many
CASLGGREKIYNEQFF
TGTGCCTCCCTCGGTGGGCGGGAGAAGATCTACAATGAGCAGTTCTTC
>-|TRBJ1-6|TRBV20-1|many
CSARDQRTRGANSPLHF
TGCAGTGCTAGAGATCAGAGGACCCGAGGGGCGAATTCACCCCTCCACTTT
>TRBD2|TRBJ2-3|TRBV7-2|many
CASSLSPGLVPDTQYF
TGTGCCAGCAGCCTTTCTCCGGGACTAGTCCCAGATACGCAGTATTTT
>-|TRBJ1-2|TRBV5-1|many
CASSVVPTEHYGYTF
TGCGCCAGCAGCGTGGTACCGACAGAGCACTATGGCTACACCTTC
>TRBD2|TRBJ2-4|TRBV19|few
CATQSGKIGGRGNIQYF
TGTGCCACACAGTCGGGTAAAATCGGCGGGAGAGGCAACATTCAGTACTTC
>TRBD2|TRBJ2-3|TRBV6-2/TRBV6-3|-
CASSYLSGRAPEEQYF
TGTGCCAGCAGTTATCTTAGCGGGAGGGCTCCGGAGGAGCAGTATTTT
>TRBD2|TRBJ2-1|TRBV7-9|-
CASSWGLAGVNEQFF
TGTGCCAGCAGCTGGGGACTAGCGGGAGTCAATGAGCAGTTCTTC
>-|TRBJ1-5|TRBV5-6|many
CASSLGLNSNQPQHF
TGTGCCAGCAGCTTGGGCCTCAATAGCAATCAGCCCCAGCATTTT
>-|TRBJ2-1|TRBV5-1|many
CASSLVGTLNNEQFF
TGCGCCAGCAGCTTGGTCGGGACTCTCAACAATGAGCAGTTCTTC
>-|TRBJ1-2|TRBV20-1|many
CSAVQNYGYTF
TGCAGTGCTGTCCAAAACTATGGCTACACCTTC
>TRBD1|TRBJ1-2|TRBV2|many
CASIRDRGGYTF
TGTGCCAGCATCCGTGACAGGGGTGGCTACACCTTC
>TRBD1|TRBJ1-2|TRBV10-3|many
CAIRSTGGNGYTF
TGTGCCATCAGATCGACAGGGGGCAATGGCTACACCTTC
>-|TRBJ2-3|TRBV28|many
CASSILRDLITDTQYF
TGTGCCAGCAGTATCCTCCGGGACTTAATCACAGATACGCAGTATTTT